A selection of T cell receptor beta chains follows, all from one sample in a study of blood T cell repertoires in COVID-19. Generated by immunoSEQ multiplex PCR, the TCRdb table keeps only in-frame clones and is missing some. The data show 200,000 to 250,000 clones, around 80% seen once. Sequenced: peripheral blood. The receptors come from a woman aged 80 or over with COVID-19, enrolled during active disease. Both conserved end residues are part of each CDR3. A D gene is named only where the DNA matches it firmly. Clone sizes are given selectively: once, few, many, or a class where the clone is expanded.

J gene	V gene	clone size	D gene	CDR3 DNA	CDR3 protein
TRBJ2-1	TRBV11-2	NA	TRBD2	TGTGCCAGCAGCCCCTGGACTAGCGGAGTCCAGTTCTTC	CASSPWTSGVQFF
TRBJ2-4	TRBV7-3	NA	TRBD1	TGTGCCAGCAGGAGCCAGGGGGAAGCCAAAAACATTCAGTACTTC	CASRSQGEAKNIQYF
TRBJ2-7	TRBV5-1	NA	NA	TGCGCCAGCAGCTTCGACAACTACGAGCAGTACTTC	CASSFDNYEQYF
TRBJ1-1	TRBV19	NA	TRBD1	TGTGCCAGTACCACGACAGGGTCGGGATACTCTGAAGCTTTCTTT	CASTTTGSGYSEAFF
TRBJ1-2	TRBV3-1/TRBV3-2	NA	NA	TGTGCCAGCAGCCAGGGAGCTCCTCACTATGGCTACACCTTC	CASSQGAPHYGYTF
TRBJ1-5	TRBV5-8	once	TRBD1	TGTGCCAGCAGCCGGACAGGCCTATATAGCAATCAGCCCCAGCATTTT	CASSRTGLYSNQPQHF
TRBJ2-7	TRBV28	NA	TRBD2	TGTGCCAGCATCCCCCTAGCGGGAGGTACCTACGAGCAGTACTTC	CASIPLAGGTYEQYF
TRBJ1-2	TRBV24-1	NA	NA	TGTGCCACCAGTGATCCCTCCCCAGACTGGACACGATATGGCTACACCTTC	CATSDPSPDWTRYGYTF
TRBJ2-5	TRBV7-6	NA	NA	TGTGCCAGCAGCACACCACCAGAGACCCAGTACTTC	CASSTPPETQYF
TRBJ2-3	TRBV19	NA	NA	TGTGCCAGTAGTATCCAGGCAGCCCGCACAGATACGCAGTATTTT	CASSIQAARTDTQYF
TRBJ1-1	TRBV5-1	NA	NA	TGCGCCAGCAGCTTGGCGGCAGGGGCAGCCACTGAAGCTTTCTTT	CASSLAAGAATEAFF
TRBJ2-7	TRBV6-5	NA	TRBD1	TGTGCCAGCAGCTCACGACAGGGGGCGTCCTACGAGCAGTACTTC	CASSSRQGASYEQYF
TRBJ1-2	TRBV28	NA	TRBD1	TGTGCCAGCAGTTTGACAGGGGCCTATGGCTACACCTTC	CASSLTGAYGYTF
TRBJ2-5	TRBV2	NA	NA	TGTGCCAGCTGTCCCAACCTGGGGGGAGAGACCCAGTACTTC	CASCPNLGGETQYF
TRBJ1-1	TRBV29-1	NA	NA	TGCAGCGTTGTTGGACAACCGAACACTGAAGCTTTCTTT	CSVVGQPNTEAFF
TRBJ1-3	TRBV18	NA	NA	TGTGCCAGCTCACCTCAGCGCTCTGGAAACACCATATATTTT	CASSPQRSGNTIYF
TRBJ2-1	TRBV19	NA	TRBD2	TGTGCCAGTAGTCCGGGACTAGCGGGAGGGCCCTACAATGAGCAGTTCTTC	CASSPGLAGGPYNEQFF
TRBJ2-1	TRBV11-3	few	TRBD2	TGTGCCAGCAGCCCAAGCGGGGGGGTCTTCGGTGAGCAGTTCTTC	CASSPSGGVFGEQFF
TRBJ2-2	TRBV13	NA	TRBD1	TGTGCCAGCACCTGGGTGAGGGACAGAAGTATTCGCACCGGGGAGCTGTTTTTT	CASTWVRDRSIRTGELFF
TRBJ2-2	TRBV6-5	NA	NA	TGTGCCAGCATAGGGGCAGGGGGGTACACCGGGGAGCTGTTTTTT	CASIGAGGYTGELFF
TRBJ2-7	TRBV11-2	NA	NA	TGTGCCAGCAGCGTAGGACATTCCTACGAGCAGTACTTC	CASSVGHSYEQYF
TRBJ2-7	TRBV5-1	NA	NA	TGCGCCAGCAGCTTGGCTGGGAGCTCCTACGAGCAGTACTTC	CASSLAGSSYEQYF
TRBJ2-1	TRBV28	NA	TRBD1	TGTGCCAGCAGTCAACAGGGACAGGGAAAGAGGCAGTTCTTC	CASSQQGQGKRQFF
TRBJ2-4	TRBV6-1	NA	NA	TGTGCCAGCAGTGTCTACAGGGTCGGAGCCAAAAACATTCAGTACTTC	CASSVYRVGAKNIQYF
TRBJ1-4	TRBV5-1	NA	TRBD1	TGCGCCAGCAGCCTGGACAGGATCGAGGTTAACCGTAATGAAAAACTGTTTTTT	CASSLDRIEVNRNEKLFF
TRBJ2-2	TRBV5-1	NA	NA	TGCGCCAGCAGCCGTCTCACAGGGGAGGCCGGGGAGCTGTTTTTT	CASSRLTGEAGELFF
TRBJ2-7	TRBV5-4	once	NA	TGTGCCAGCAGCTTCGGTCAGGGGATCTACGAGCAGTACTTC	CASSFGQGIYEQYF
TRBJ2-1	TRBV6-5	NA	TRBD2	TGTGCCAGCAGTTTAGCGGGACGGGGGGTCAATGAGCAGTTCTTC	CASSLAGRGVNEQFF
TRBJ2-3	TRBV12-5	NA	TRBD2	TGTGCTAGTGCCCCCTGGGGACTAGGCACAGATACGCAGTATTTT	CASAPWGLGTDTQYF
TRBJ1-2	TRBV6-5	few	NA	TGTGCCAGCAGTATCGGTTCTAACTATGGCTACACCTTC	CASSIGSNYGYTF
TRBJ1-2	TRBV28	NA	TRBD1	TGTGCCAGCAGTTTCGAGACAGGGGGCGGGTATGGCTACACCTTC	CASSFETGGGYGYTF